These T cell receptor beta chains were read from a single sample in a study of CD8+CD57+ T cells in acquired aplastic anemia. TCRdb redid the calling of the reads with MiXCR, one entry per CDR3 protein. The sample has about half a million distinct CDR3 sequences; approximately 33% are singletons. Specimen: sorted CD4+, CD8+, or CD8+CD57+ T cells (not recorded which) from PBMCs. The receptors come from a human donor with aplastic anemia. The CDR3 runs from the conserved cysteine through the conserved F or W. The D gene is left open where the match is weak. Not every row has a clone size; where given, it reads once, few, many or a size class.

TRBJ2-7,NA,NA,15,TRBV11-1,CASSYRDGPGYEQYF,TGTGCCAGCAGCTATCGGGACGGACCCGGCTACGAGCAGTACTTC
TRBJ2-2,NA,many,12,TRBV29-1,CSVDPGTGELFF,TGCAGCGTTGATCCAGGGACCGGGGAGCTGTTTTTT
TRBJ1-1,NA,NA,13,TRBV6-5,CARSYPKMIEAFF,TGTGCCAGGAGTTACCCCAAGATGATTGAAGCTTTCTTT
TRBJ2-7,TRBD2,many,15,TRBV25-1,CASSEFAGVYYEQYF,TGTGCCAGCAGTGAATTCGCGGGAGTTTATTACGAGCAGTACTTC
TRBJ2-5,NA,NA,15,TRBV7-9,CASSPYPPGEETQYF,TGTGCCAGCAGCCCCTATCCTCCAGGGGAAGAGACCCAGTACTTC
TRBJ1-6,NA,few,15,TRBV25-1,CASSRPGGKAAPLHF,TGTGCCAGCAGTCGCCCGGGGGGTAAGGCGGCACCCCTCCACTTT
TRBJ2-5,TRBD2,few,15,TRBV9,CASSVEDGGSETQYF,TGTGCCAGCAGCGTAGAGGATGGCGGGAGTGAGACCCAGTACTTC
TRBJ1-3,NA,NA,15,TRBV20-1,CSARDRITGGNTIYF,TGCAGTGCTAGAGATCGTATAACAGGGGGAAACACCATATATTTT
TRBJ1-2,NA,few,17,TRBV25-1,CASSPPHGSGMTYGYTF,TGTGCCAGCAGTCCGCCCCACGGTTCGGGAATGACCTATGGCTACACCTTC
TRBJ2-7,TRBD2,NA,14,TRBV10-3,CAIRDSGQYVEQYF,TGTGCCATCAGGGATAGCGGGCAGTACGTCGAGCAGTACTTC
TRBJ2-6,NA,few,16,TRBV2,CASSEGGWSGANVLTF,TGTGCCAGCAGTGAAGGGGGGTGGAGTGGGGCCAACGTCCTGACTTTC
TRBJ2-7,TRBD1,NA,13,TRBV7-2,CASSSRTGREQYF,TGTGCCAGCAGCTCAAGGACAGGGCGGGAGCAGTACTTC
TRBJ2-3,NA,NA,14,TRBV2,CASSAGGYTDTQYF,TGTGCCAGCAGTGCCGGGGGATACACAGATACGCAGTATTTT
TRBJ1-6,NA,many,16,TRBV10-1,CASSVTADRYNSPLHF,TGCGCCAGCAGTGTTACGGCAGACCGCTATAATTCACCCCTCCACTTT
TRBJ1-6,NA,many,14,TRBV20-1,CSARPGGGNSPLHF,TGCAGTGCTAGGCCTGGGGGCGGTAATTCACCCCTCCACTTT
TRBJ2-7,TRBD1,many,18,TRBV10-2,CASSESRQGGLRRDEQYF,TGCGCCAGCAGTGAGTCCCGACAGGGTGGATTAAGAAGGGACGAGCAGTACTTC
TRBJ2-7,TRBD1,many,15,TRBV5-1,CATQEETGRAYEQYF,TGCGCCACCCAGGAAGAGACAGGGAGAGCCTACGAGCAGTACTTC
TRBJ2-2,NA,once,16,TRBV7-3,CASSLVGPMNTGELFF,TGTGCCAGCAGCTTAGTAGGCCCCATGAACACCGGGGAGCTGTTTTTT
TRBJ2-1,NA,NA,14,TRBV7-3,CASESWGSYDEQFF,TGTGCCAGCGAGTCGTGGGGGAGCTACGATGAGCAGTTCTTC
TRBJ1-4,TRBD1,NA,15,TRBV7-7,CASSSKTGLNEKLFF,TGTGCTAGCAGCTCCAAGACAGGGTTGAATGAAAAACTGTTTTTT
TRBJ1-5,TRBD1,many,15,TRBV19,CATTGTGYSNQPQHF,TGTGCCACTACCGGGACAGGCTATAGCAATCAGCCCCAGCATTTT
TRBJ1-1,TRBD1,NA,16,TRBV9,CASSDFTGTGSAEAFF,TGTGCCAGCAGCGACTTCACCGGGACAGGGTCGGCTGAAGCTTTCTTT
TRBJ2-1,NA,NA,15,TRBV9,CASSVADSRANEQFF,TGTGCCAGCAGCGTAGCGGACTCCCGGGCCAATGAGCAGTTCTTC
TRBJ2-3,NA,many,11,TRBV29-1,CSAERGDTQYF,TGCAGCGCTGAACGAGGCGATACGCAGTATTTT
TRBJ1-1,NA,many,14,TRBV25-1,CASSDALGGTEAFF,TGTGCCAGCAGTGACGCGCTCGGCGGGACTGAAGCTTTCTTT
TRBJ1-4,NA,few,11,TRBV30,CAWSGGEKLFF,TGTGCCTGGAGTGGCGGGGAAAAACTGTTTTTT
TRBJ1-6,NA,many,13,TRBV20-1,CSAQFSYNSPLHF,TGCAGCGCACAGTTCTCCTATAATTCACCCCTCCACTTT
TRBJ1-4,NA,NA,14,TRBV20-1,CSARVFATNEKLFF,TGCAGTGCTAGGGTCTTTGCAACTAATGAAAAACTGTTTTTT
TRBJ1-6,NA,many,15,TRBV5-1,CASSSGKEGNSPLHF,TGCGCCAGCAGTTCAGGAAAGGAGGGCAATTCACCCCTCCACTTT
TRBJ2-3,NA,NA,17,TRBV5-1,CASSQVDLGFRTDTQYF,TGCGCCAGCAGCCAAGTCGATCTGGGGTTCCGCACAGATACGCAGTATTTT
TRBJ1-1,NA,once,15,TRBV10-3,CAISVGMDRNTEAFF,TGTGCCATCAGCGTAGGAATGGACAGGAACACTGAAGCTTTCTTT
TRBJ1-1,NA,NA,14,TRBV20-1,CSAPKEGPNTEAFF,TGCAGTGCTCCTAAGGAAGGCCCGAACACTGAAGCTTTCTTT
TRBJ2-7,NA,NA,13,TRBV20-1,CSARDDSRDEQYF,TGCAGTGCTAGAGATGATTCAAGGGACGAGCAGTACTTC
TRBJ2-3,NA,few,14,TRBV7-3,CASSLTGPPDTQYF,TGTGCCAGCAGCTTAACCGGTCCCCCAGATACGCAGTATTTT
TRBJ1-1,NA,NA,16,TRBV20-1,CSARVIATGANTEAFF,TGCAGTGCTAGAGTAATTGCAACGGGGGCTAACACTGAAGCTTTCTTT
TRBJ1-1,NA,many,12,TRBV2,CASCREDTEAFF,TGTGCCAGCTGCCGGGAGGACACTGAAGCTTTCTTT
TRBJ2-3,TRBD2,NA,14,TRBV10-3,CASSHWGGTDTQYF,TGTGCCAGCAGCCACTGGGGGGGGACAGATACGCAGTATTTT
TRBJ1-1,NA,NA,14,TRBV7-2,CASSLGELNTEAFF,TGTGCCAGCAGCTTGGGTGAGCTGAACACTGAAGCTTTCTTT
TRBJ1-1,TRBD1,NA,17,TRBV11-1,CASSKQGAASWNTEAFF,TGTGCCAGCTCGAAGCAGGGGGCCGCATCCTGGAACACTGAAGCTTTCTTT
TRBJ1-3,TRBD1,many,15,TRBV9,CASSVYTGVGNTIYF,TGTGCCAGCAGCGTCTACACAGGGGTTGGAAACACCATATATTTT
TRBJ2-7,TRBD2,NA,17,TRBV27,CASSQRLAGVPRGEQYF,TGTGCCAGCAGTCAACGACTAGCGGGCGTACCTCGGGGCGAGCAGTACTTC
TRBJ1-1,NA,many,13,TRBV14,CASSQDPNTEAFF,TGTGCCAGCAGCCAAGACCCGAACACTGAAGCTTTCTTT
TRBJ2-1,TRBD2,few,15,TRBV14,CASSQRGLVYNEQFF,TGTGCCAGCAGCCAAAGGGGACTAGTTTACAATGAGCAGTTCTTC
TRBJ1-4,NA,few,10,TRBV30,CAWRGEKLFF,TGTGCCTGGAGAGGTGAAAAACTGTTTTTT
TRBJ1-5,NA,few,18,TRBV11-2,CASSFGGGTAYSNQPQHF,TGTGCCAGCAGCTTTGGGGGAGGCACTGCCTATAGCAATCAGCCCCAGCATTTT
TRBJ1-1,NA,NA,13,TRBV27,CASSLSAGGQAFF,TGTGCCAGCAGTTTATCGGCAGGTGGACAAGCTTTCTTT
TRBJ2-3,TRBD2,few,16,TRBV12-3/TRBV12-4,CASSRAGGPSTDTQYF,TGTGCCAGCAGTCGAGCGGGAGGGCCTAGCACAGATACGCAGTATTTT
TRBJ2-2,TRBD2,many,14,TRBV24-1,CATSSTSVTGELFF,TGTGCCACCAGTTCGACTAGCGTCACCGGGGAGCTGTTTTTT
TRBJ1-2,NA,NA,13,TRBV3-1,CASSLGYGYGYTF,TGTGCCAGCAGCCTCGGGTATGGCTATGGCTACACCTTC
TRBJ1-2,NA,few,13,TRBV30,CAWSSGNWDGYTF,TGTGCCTGGAGTTCGGGGAACTGGGATGGCTACACCTTC
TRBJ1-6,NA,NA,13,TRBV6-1,CASRGVVVSPLHF,TGTGCCAGCAGGGGGGTAGTAGTTTCACCCCTCCACTTT